This T cell receptor (beta chain) was sequenced for a study of shared clonotypes between healthy human individuals. Study as a whole: Researchers assigned three CD4 naive, three CD4 memory, two CD8 naive and one CD8 memory plate to each donor. Study-level results: Rarefaction showed sorted-subset sequencing was incomplete despite large depth. When naive CD4 clonotypes were compared across a few donors, roughly 4.9% were shared.

In germline, CDR1 is SGHRS, CDR2 YFSETQ. The CDR3 contains 17 residues. With 2 bases clipped from V and 0 bases from J, the junction kept 6 bases outside the gene matches. The authors split each subset's genomic DNA evenly across several immunoSEQ plates. Profiling relied on immunoSEQ multiplex PCR, and the TCRdb table lists in-frame clones only, not all of them. The sample has roughly 2,000,000 clones, about 95% seen once. As to this clone: Its target is unknown.

It was CD45RO-negative cells, positively selected for CCR7, that made up naive CD8 cells, with terminally differentiated effector memory CD45RA+ cells excluded. This sequence originates from a man younger than 35 in good health. The chain is built from TRBV5-1 and TRBJ1-2; TRBD1 matches 11 bases. Sequencing used naive CD8+ T cells sorted from blood. CDR3 region: CASSFFGQGASNYGYTF. The CDR3 bases are TGCGCCAGCAGCTTTTTTGGACAGGGGGCCTCTAACTATGGCTACACCTTC.